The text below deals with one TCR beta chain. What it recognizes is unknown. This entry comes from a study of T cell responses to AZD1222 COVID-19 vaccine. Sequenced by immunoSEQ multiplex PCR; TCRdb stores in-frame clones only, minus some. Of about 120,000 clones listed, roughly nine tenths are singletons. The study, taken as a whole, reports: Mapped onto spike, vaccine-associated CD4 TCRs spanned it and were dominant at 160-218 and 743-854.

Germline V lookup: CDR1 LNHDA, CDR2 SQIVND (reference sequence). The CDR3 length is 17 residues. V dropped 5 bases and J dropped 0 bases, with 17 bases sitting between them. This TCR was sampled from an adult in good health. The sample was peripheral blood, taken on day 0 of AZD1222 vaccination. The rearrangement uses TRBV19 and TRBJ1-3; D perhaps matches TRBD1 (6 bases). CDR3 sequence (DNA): TGTGCCAGTAGTCTCAACAGGGAACCCTACTCTGGAAACACCATATATTTT. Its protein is CASSLNREPYSGNTIYF.